The entry below describes one TCR beta chain. Its antigen is not known. The sample belongs to a study of T cell responses to AZD1222 COVID-19 vaccine. Study conclusions and caveats: Donors were mostly white British, more females; clonal diversity possibly underestimated. In the spike-specific TCR repertoire, nearly half reportedly target unmutated variant regions.

Between the trimmed V and J ends, which lost 4 bases and 3 bases, there was a span of 15 bases. The CDR3 loop spans 15 amino acids. The germline V gene has CDR1 KGHSH and CDR2 LQKENI. Assay: immunoSEQ multiplex PCR; the TCRdb copy retains only in-frame clones and omits some. The sample carries 95,000 to 110,000 clones, around 92% recorded once. Combined were second doses at about 4 or about 12 weeks. The TCR sequence derives from an adult who received the AZD1222 COVID-19 vaccine. This rearrangement joins TRBV18 to TRBJ2-5; D is unresolved. Sequenced material: peripheral blood, taken 28 days after the second AZD1222 dose. CDR3 bases: TGTGCCAGCTCACAGACACGGGCCCGAAAAGAGACCCAGTACTTC. Residues: CASSQTRARKETQYF.